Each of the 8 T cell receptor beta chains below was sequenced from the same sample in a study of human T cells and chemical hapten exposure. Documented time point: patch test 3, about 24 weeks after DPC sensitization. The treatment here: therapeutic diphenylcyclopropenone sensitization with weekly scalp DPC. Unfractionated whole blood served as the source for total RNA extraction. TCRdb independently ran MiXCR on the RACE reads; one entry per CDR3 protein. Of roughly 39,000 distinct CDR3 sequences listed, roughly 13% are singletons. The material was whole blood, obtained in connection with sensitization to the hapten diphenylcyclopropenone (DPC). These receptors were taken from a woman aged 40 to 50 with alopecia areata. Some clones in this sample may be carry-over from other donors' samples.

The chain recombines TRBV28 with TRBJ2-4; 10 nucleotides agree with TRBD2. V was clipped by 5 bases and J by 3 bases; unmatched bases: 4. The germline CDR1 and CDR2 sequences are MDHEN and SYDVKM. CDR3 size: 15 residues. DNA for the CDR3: TGTGCCAGCAGTCTAGCGGGAGTAATCAAAAACATTCAGTACTTC. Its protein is CASSLAGVIKNIQYF.

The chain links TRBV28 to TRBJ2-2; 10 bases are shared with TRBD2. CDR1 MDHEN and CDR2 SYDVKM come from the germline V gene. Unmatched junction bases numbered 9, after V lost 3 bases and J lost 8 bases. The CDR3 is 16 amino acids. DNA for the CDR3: TGTGCCAGCAGTTTGAGGAGACTAGCGGGCCGAGGGGAGCTGTTTTTT. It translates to CASSLRRLAGRGELFF.

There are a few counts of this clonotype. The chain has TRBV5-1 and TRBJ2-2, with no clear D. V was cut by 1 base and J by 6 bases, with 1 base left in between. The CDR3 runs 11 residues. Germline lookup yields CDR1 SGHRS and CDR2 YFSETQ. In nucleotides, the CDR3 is TGCGCCAGCAGCTTGTCCGGGGAGCTGTTTTTT. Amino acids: CASSLSGELFF.

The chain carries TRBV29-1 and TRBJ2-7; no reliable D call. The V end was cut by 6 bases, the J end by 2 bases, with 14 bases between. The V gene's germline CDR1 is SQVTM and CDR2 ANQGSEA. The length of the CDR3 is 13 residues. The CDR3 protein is CSVYATVPYEQYF. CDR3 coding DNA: TGCAGCGTCTATGCGACGGTCCCCTACGAGCAGTACTTC.

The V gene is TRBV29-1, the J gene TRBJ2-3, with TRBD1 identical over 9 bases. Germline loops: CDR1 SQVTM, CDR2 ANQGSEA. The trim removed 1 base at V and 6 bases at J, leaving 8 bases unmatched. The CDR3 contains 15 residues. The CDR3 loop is CSVEGGDRVTDTQYF. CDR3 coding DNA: TGCAGCGTTGAAGGGGGGGACAGGGTAACGGATACGCAGTATTTT.

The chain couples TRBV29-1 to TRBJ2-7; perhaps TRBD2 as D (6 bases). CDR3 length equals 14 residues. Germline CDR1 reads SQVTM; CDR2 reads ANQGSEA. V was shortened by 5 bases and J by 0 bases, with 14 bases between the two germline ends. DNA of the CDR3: TGCAGCGTTCAAGCGGGCCTTAGCTCCTACGAGCAGTACTTC. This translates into CSVQAGLSSYEQYF.

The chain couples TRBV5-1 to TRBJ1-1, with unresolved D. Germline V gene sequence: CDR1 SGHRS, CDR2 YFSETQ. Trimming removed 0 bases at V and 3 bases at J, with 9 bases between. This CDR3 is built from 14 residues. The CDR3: CASSLAAGDTEAFF. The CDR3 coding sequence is TGCGCCAGCAGCTTGGCCGCCGGGGACACTGAAGCTTTCTTT.

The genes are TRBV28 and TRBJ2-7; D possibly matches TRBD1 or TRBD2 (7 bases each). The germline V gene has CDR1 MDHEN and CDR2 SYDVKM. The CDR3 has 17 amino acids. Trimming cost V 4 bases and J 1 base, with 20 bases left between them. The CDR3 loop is CASSWRQGGTVSYEQYF. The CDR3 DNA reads TGTGCCAGCAGTTGGCGCCAGGGGGGGACAGTTTCCTACGAGCAGTACTTC.